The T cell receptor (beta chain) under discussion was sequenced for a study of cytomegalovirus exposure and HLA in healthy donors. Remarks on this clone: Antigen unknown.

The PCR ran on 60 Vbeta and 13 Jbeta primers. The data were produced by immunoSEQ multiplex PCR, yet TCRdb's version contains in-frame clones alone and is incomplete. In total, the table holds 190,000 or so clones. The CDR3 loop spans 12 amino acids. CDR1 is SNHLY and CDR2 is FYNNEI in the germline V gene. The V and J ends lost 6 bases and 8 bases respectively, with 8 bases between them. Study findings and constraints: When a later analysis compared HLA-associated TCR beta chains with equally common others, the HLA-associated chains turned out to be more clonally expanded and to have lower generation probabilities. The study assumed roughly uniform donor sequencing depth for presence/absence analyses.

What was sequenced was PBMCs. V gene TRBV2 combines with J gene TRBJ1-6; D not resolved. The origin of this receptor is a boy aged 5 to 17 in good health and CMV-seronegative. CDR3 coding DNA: TGTGCCAGCAGAGTACACGATTCACCCCTCCACTTT. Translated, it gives CASRVHDSPLHF.